The rows below give T cell receptor beta chains drawn from one sample of a study of blood T cell repertoires in COVID-19. Generated by immunoSEQ multiplex PCR, the TCRdb table keeps only in-frame clones and is missing some. The sample shows 25,000 to 30,000 clones, roughly 88% of them seen only once. The source material was peripheral blood. These receptors were collected from a woman older than 75 with COVID-19, enrolled during active disease. Each CDR3 is given with its conserved first and last residue. D genes are given only for firm matches. Clone sizes are given selectively: once, few, many, or a class where the clone is expanded.

cdr3_aa: CASSSQGQGWETQYF; cdr3_nt: TGCGCCAGCAGCTCGCAGGGGCAAGGGTGGGAGACCCAGTACTTC; j_call: TRBJ2-5; v_call: TRBV5-1; clone_size: NA; d_call: NA
cdr3_aa: CASSPPGTGGIYGYTF; cdr3_nt: TGTGCCAGCAGCCCTCCAGGGACCGGAGGGATCTATGGCTACACCTTC; j_call: TRBJ1-2; v_call: TRBV9; clone_size: once; d_call: NA
cdr3_aa: CATSRVQGDPNQPQHF; cdr3_nt: TGTGCCACCAGCAGGGTACAGGGAGACCCCAATCAGCCCCAGCATTTT; j_call: TRBJ1-5; v_call: TRBV15; clone_size: NA; d_call: NA
cdr3_aa: CASSPRDRKQETQYF; cdr3_nt: TGCGCCAGCAGCCCCAGGGACAGAAAACAAGAGACCCAGTACTTC; j_call: TRBJ2-5; v_call: TRBV5-1; clone_size: NA; d_call: TRBD1
cdr3_aa: CASSLAGGTYNEQFF; cdr3_nt: TGCGCCAGCAGCTTGGCCGGGGGGACCTACAATGAGCAGTTCTTC; j_call: TRBJ2-1; v_call: TRBV5-1; clone_size: NA; d_call: TRBD2
cdr3_aa: CASSFSQGADGYTF; cdr3_nt: TGCGCCAGCAGCTTCAGCCAGGGGGCTGATGGCTACACCTTC; j_call: TRBJ1-2; v_call: TRBV5-1; clone_size: NA; d_call: TRBD1
cdr3_aa: CASSQKGTGLLSPLHF; cdr3_nt: TGTGCCAGCAGCCAAAAGGGGACAGGGTTATTGTCACCCCTCCACTTT; j_call: TRBJ1-6; v_call: TRBV3-1/TRBV3-2; clone_size: NA; d_call: TRBD1
cdr3_aa: CASSKGGRETQYF; cdr3_nt: TGTGCCAGCAGCAAAGGGGGTCGAGAGACCCAGTACTTC; j_call: TRBJ2-5; v_call: TRBV5-6; clone_size: NA; d_call: NA
cdr3_aa: CASSLVAGIGLFF; cdr3_nt: TGCGCCAGCAGCTTGGTCGCAGGGATCGGGCTGTTTTTT; j_call: TRBJ1-4; v_call: TRBV5-1; clone_size: NA; d_call: NA
cdr3_aa: CASSARGLTDTQYF; cdr3_nt: TGTGCCAGCAGCGCCAGGGGTCTAACAGATACGCAGTATTTT; j_call: TRBJ2-3; v_call: TRBV2; clone_size: NA; d_call: NA
cdr3_aa: CAWSSDRDGEKLFF; cdr3_nt: TGTGCCTGGAGTTCCGACAGGGATGGCGAAAAACTGTTTTTT; j_call: TRBJ1-4; v_call: TRBV30; clone_size: once; d_call: TRBD1
cdr3_aa: CASLQGPNQPQHF; cdr3_nt: TGTGCCAGCCTACAGGGACCCAATCAGCCCCAGCATTTT; j_call: TRBJ1-5; v_call: TRBV6-5; clone_size: few; d_call: NA
cdr3_aa: CASSLSVGVGQPQHF; cdr3_nt: TGTGCCAGCAGCTTATCGGTCGGGGTCGGTCAGCCCCAGCATTTT; j_call: TRBJ1-5; v_call: TRBV7-9; clone_size: NA; d_call: NA
cdr3_aa: CASSPPGTLPSYEQYF; cdr3_nt: TGCGCCAGCAGTCCACCCGGGACACTTCCCTCCTACGAGCAGTACTTC; j_call: TRBJ2-7; v_call: TRBV23-1; clone_size: NA; d_call: NA
cdr3_aa: CASSKTGGNGYTF; cdr3_nt: TGTGCCAGCAGCAAGACAGGGGGCAATGGCTACACCTTC; j_call: TRBJ1-2; v_call: TRBV3-1/TRBV3-2; clone_size: NA; d_call: TRBD1
cdr3_aa: CASSGGLRGGNQPQHF; cdr3_nt: TGTGCCAGTAGTGGAGGCTTGAGGGGAGGTAATCAGCCCCAGCATTTT; j_call: TRBJ1-5; v_call: TRBV19; clone_size: NA; d_call: NA